What follows are 11 T cell receptor beta chains derived from one specimen sequenced in a study of blood T cell repertoires in COVID-19. The data were produced by immunoSEQ multiplex PCR, yet TCRdb's version contains in-frame clones alone and is incomplete. This table has under 250,000 clones, roughly 83% appearing once. The sample comprised peripheral blood. These receptors all come from a woman older than 75 with COVID-19, enrolled during active disease.

The chain carries TRBV5-5 and TRBJ2-1; 8 positions match TRBD1. Germline CDR1 and CDR2: SGHKS and YYEKEE (reference sequence). This CDR3 is 16 amino acids long. V was clipped by 0 bases and J by 0 bases; unmatched bases: 2. In DNA, the CDR3 is TGTGCCAGCAGCTTGGCCACAGGGGGCTCCTACAATGAGCAGTTCTTC. This encodes CASSLATGGSYNEQFF.

In this sample, this clone turned up once. This chain's CDR3 is CASSFGTTGTQYF. Written as DNA, the CDR3 is TGTGCCAGCAGTTTCGGGACAACTGGGACCCAGTACTTC. The chain links TRBV12-3 or TRBV12-4 to TRBJ2-5, with D maybe TRBD1 (6 bases). This CDR3 is 13 amino acids long. V dropped 3 bases and J dropped 7 bases, with 12 bases sitting between them.

The V gene is TRBV21-1, the J gene TRBJ1-1; TRBD1 is taken as the D call from the table, unchecked against the DNA. TRBV21-1 is a pseudogene. The CDR3 contains 12 residues. The CDR3 DNA sequence: TGTGCCACCACCGGGACAATACCTGAAGCTTTCTTT. Translated: CATTGTIPEAFF.

CDR3 sequence reads: CASSLFTSGSTDTQYF. The CDR3 DNA sequence: TGTGCCAGCAGTTTATTTACCAGCGGGAGCACAGATACGCAGTATTTT. J is TRBJ2-3 and V is TRBV6-2 or TRBV6-3; TRBD2 is a possible D gene (6 bases). Per germline, CDR1 MNHEY and CDR2 SVGEGT. This CDR3 comprises 16 residues. Trimming stripped 4 bases from V and 0 bases from J, with 14 bases between.

This chain links TRBV5-1 with TRBJ1-2; 8 bases are a match to TRBD1. This CDR3 contains 15 residues. Germline V gene sequence: CDR1 SGHRS, CDR2 YFSETQ. Trimming took 7 bases from V and 2 from J; bases not matched to a gene: 10. The CDR3 loop is CASGLTGEGNYGYTF. CDR3 DNA sequence: TGCGCCAGCGGATTGACAGGGGAGGGGAACTATGGCTACACCTTC.

The CDR3 here is CSVGGQGFNEAFF. CDR3 in DNA: TGCAGCGTTGGGGGGCAGGGTTTTAATGAAGCTTTCTTT. The V gene is TRBV29-1, the J gene TRBJ1-1; a possible D gene is TRBD1 (6 bases). The germline V and J ends were trimmed by 4 bases and 7 bases, with 16 bases remaining between them. CDR3 length equals 13 residues. The germline CDR1 and CDR2 sequences are SQVTM and ANQGSEA.

This chain uses TRBV7-8 with TRBJ1-2; tentatively, D is TRBD1 (5 bases). Trimming removed 6 bases at V and 8 bases at J, with 16 bases between. Germline V lookup: CDR1 SGHVS, CDR2 FQNEAQ. The CDR3 length is 13 residues. The CDR3 spells CASSRITPGGYTF. Written as DNA, the CDR3 is TGTGCCAGCAGTCGGATTACACCAGGGGGCTACACCTTC.

This clone was picked up one time. The CDR3 reads CAIRATGGDYGYTF. The CDR3 DNA follows: TGTGCCATCAGGGCGACAGGGGGGGACTATGGCTACACCTTC. The rearrangement joins TRBV10-3 to TRBJ1-2; 9 nucleotides line up with TRBD1. Germline V gives CDR1 ENHRY, CDR2 SYGVKD. The CDR3 length is 14 residues. V trimming: 6 bases; J trimming: 3 bases; junction bases outside the gene matches: 5.

The V gene is TRBV18, the J gene TRBJ2-3; TRBD1 agrees at 7 bases. Germline lookup yields CDR1 KGHSH and CDR2 LQKENI. The CDR3 spans 15 residues. Trimming cost V 1 base and J 3 bases; bases outside gene matches: 4. The CDR3 loop reads CASSPRQGGTDTQYF. CDR3 bases: TGTGCCAGCTCACCACGACAGGGTGGGACAGATACGCAGTATTTT. The full variable domain, its missing parts supplied by reference TRBV18 and TRBJ2-3, is NAGVMQNPRHLVRRRGQEARLRCSPMKGHSHVYWYRQLPEEGLKFMVYLQKENIIDESGMPKERFSAEFPKEGPSILRIQQVVRGDSAAYFCASSPRQGGTDTQYFGPGTRLTVL.

The chain uses TRBV5-1 and TRBJ2-5, with 13 bases identical to TRBD2. Germline-derived CDR1 and CDR2 are SGHRS and YFSETQ. This CDR3 has 15 residues. V lost 4 bases, J lost 5 bases, and 5 bases stayed unmatched. This chain's CDR3 is CASSPGTSGEETQYF. The CDR3 region has the DNA TGCGCCAGCAGCCCCGGGACTAGCGGGGAGGAGACCCAGTACTTC. The full variable domain, in which reference TRBV5-1 and TRBJ2-5 provide the parts outside the CDR3, is KAGVTQTPRYLIKTRGQQVTLSCSPISGHRSVSWYQQTPGQGLQFLFEYFSETQRNKGNFPGRFSGRQFSNSRSEMNVSTLELGDSALYLCASSPGTSGEETQYFGPGTRLLVL.

The gene calls are TRBV7-2 and TRBJ1-5, with D possibly matching TRBD1 (5 bases). With 1 base removed from V and 5 bases from J, the gap between germline ends came to 6 bases. CDR1 SGHTA and CDR2 FQGNSA come from the germline V gene. The CDR3 runs 13 residues. As DNA, the CDR3 is TGTGCCAGCAGCTTAGGGGGGGATCAGCCCCAGCATTTT. It is translated as CASSLGGDQPQHF. Complete variable domain (other parts from reference TRBV7-2 and TRBJ1-5): GAGVSQSPSNKVTEKGKDVELRCDPISGHTALYWYRQSLGQGLEFLIYFQGNSAPDKSGLPSDRFSAERTGGSVSTLTIQRTQQEDSAVYLCASSLGGDQPQHFGDGTRLSIL.